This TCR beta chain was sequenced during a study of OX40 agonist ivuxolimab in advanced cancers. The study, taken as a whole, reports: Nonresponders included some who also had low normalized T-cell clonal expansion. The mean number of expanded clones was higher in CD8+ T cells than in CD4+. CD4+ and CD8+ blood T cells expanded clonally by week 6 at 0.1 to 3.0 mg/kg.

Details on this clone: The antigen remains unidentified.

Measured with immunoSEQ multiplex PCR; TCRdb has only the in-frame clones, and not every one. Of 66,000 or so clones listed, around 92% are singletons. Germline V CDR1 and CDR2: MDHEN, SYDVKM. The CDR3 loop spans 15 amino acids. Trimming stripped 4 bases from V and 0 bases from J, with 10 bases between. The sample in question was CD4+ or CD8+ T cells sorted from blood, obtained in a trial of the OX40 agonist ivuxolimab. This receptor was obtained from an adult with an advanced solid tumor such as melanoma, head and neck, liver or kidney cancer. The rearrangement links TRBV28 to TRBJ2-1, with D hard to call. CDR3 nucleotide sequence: TGTGCCAGCAGTTGGATAGATAGCTCCTACAATGAGCAGTTCTTC. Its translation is CASSWIDSSYNEQFF.